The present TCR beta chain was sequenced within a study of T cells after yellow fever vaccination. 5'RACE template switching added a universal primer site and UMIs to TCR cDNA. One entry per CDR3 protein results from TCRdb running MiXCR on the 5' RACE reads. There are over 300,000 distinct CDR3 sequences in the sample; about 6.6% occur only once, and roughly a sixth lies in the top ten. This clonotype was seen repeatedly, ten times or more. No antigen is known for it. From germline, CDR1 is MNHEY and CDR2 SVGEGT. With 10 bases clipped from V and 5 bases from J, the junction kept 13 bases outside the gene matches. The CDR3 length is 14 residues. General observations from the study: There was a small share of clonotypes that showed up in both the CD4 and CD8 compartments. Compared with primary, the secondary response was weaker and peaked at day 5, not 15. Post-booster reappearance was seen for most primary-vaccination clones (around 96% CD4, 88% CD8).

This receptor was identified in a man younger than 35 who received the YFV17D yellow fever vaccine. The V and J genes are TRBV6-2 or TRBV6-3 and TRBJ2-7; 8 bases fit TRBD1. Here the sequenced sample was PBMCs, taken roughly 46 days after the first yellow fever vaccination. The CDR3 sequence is CATAAGQGFNEQYF. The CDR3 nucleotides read TGTGCCACCGCCGCCGGACAGGGATTCAACGAGCAGTACTTC.